A single T cell receptor beta chain is shown here with its context. This clone has only a few counts. The antigen it binds to is not known. There are no base qualities to consult, and no much larger clone falls within one base. The data are from a study of beta chain features in type 1 diabetes (dated by TCRdb to 2016 to 2019). Regarding the complete study: Patients and healthy donors did not differ in mean age, gender distribution, total cell number or subset yield. Across all samples, fewer than 130 million sorted cells were examined, and cell number per subset correlated strongly with RNA yield. The study compared the TCRB repertoires of sorted circulating CD4+ T cell subsets in recently diagnosed type 1 diabetes patients with those in matched healthy donors. Whereas all 30 or so donors provided naive and central memory subsets, regulatory and stem cell-like memory subsets were isolated from just 8 patients and roughly 8 healthy donors. What the study reported, not specific to this receptor: The naive, central memory and regulatory TCRB repertoires appeared to resemble one another more closely among patients than among healthy donors. Only small numbers of individuals were included in the HLA sub-analyses, which left unresolved whether HLA type had any influence on TCRB rearrangement. Shorter templates might be favored by PCR, yet because patient and control samples were amplified and corrected together, any such skew would affect both groups equally. At VDJ recombination sites, type 1 diabetes patients had fewer insertions and more deleted nucleotides, which implies abnormalities in thymic rearrangement. Sequencing cDNA rather than genomic DNA could over-represent highly expressing activated cells, although activation and CD3 levels did not differ between groups. In all four CD4+ subsets, TCRB CDR3 length was moderately but significantly shorter in type 1 diabetes patients.

CDR1 and CDR2, per the germline V gene, are SNHLY and FYNNEI. Measured from the cysteine to the phenylalanine, the CDR3 is 14 residues long. Only the CDR3 DNA stays, 42 bases, in frame from base 1. V is clipped by 7 bases and J by 7 bases, and the sequence between their germline boundaries is 17 bases long. Each donor gave one peripheral blood draw, roughly 0.12 L on average, collected into heparinised tubes. A BD FACSAria II was used to sort naive, central memory, regulatory and stem cell-like memory CD4+ T cells with a panel that included CD45RO, CCR7, CD25, CD127, CD95 and CD27. Every sorted population had a purity above 98%. Right away, PBMCs were isolated by Lymphoprep density gradient centrifugation and were stained directly, with no culture step. So that batch effects would be minimized, each experiment stained and sorted samples in pairs, pairing one healthy donor with one patient. All of the isolated RNA was reverse transcribed with the High Capacity cDNA Reverse Transcription Kit, so expressed TCRB transcripts were sequenced. Deep immunoSEQ sequencing was applied to naive, central memory and regulatory T cell samples, giving an average of about 3.4 million total reads per sample. Sorted cells were lysed in RLT buffer and RNA was extracted with DNase-treated RNeasy Micro or Mini kits, depending on cell number. To prevent cross-contamination, each cell subset was processed individually, whereas patient and healthy donor samples were processed jointly. TCRB sequences were amplified from cDNA with the immunoSEQ multiplex PCR, producing 87-bp fragments spanning the CDR3 region. Sequencing of the amplicons was performed on the Illumina HiSeq platform. The study's own analysis went as follows. PCR bias was corrected computationally using synthetic template baselines, and reads within Hamming distance 2 were collapsed, with unmergeable singletons discarded. By aligning reads against IMGT, V, D and J genes, CDR3 length, and insertions or deletions at six rearrangement sites were assigned. Within each subset, clonotype counts were normalized to the number of sorted cells before true diversity and Gini coefficients were calculated with the tcR R package. The overlap coefficient, calculated on TCRB nucleotide sequences, was used to quantify repertoire sharing. TCRdb re-hosts the immuneACCESS table, in-frame sequences only. Its copies lack some clones; in the studies checked, an unresolved V gene accounts for under half of them, and the cause for the rest is not known. The DNA gave D and trimming, while V, J and clone size come from that table. In all, the sample holds 140,000 or so clones, and about 13% of those were seen once. The top ten hold 1% to 1.5% of the sample.

The sample taken for sequencing was central memory CD4+ T cells from blood. This chain is built from TRBV2 and TRBJ1-5; the D gene is possibly TRBD1, with 5 bases matching. This receptor was taken from a man younger than 35 with type 1 diabetes. The CDR3 region has the sequence CASTPWGTGQPQHF. The base sequence is TGTGCCAGCACCCCATGGGGGACGGGGCAGCCCCAGCATTTT.